This TCR beta chain was retrieved from a study of cytomegalovirus exposure and HLA in healthy donors. The PCR used 60 Vbeta and 13 Jbeta primers. TCRdb's copy holds only in-frame clones and misses some; the assay was immunoSEQ multiplex PCR. The data contain roughly 95,000 clones, around 80% of them singletons. The CDR3 contains 15 residues. From germline, CDR1 is SGDLS and CDR2 YYNGEE. V lost 4 bases and J lost 5, with 18 bases in between. V gene TRBV9 combines with J gene TRBJ1-1; tentatively, D is TRBD1 (6 bases). Sequencing was done on a sample of PBMCs. This TCR derives from a young man in good health and CMV-seropositive. The CDR3 here is CASSYDQGTGTEAFF. CDR3 nucleotides: TGTGCCAGCAGCTACGACCAGGGGACGGGGACTGAAGCTTTCTTT.